This TCR beta chain derives from a study of T-cell reconstitution after alpha-beta-depleted transplantation in children. Study conclusions and caveats: Counts and diversity of T cells one year after transplant came mostly from newly produced T cells.

In this sample, this clonotype turned up many times. Its antigen is not known. Germline values: CDR1 SGHAT, CDR2 FQNNGV. The CDR3 length is 13 residues. V was clipped by 4 bases and J by 1 base, with 7 bases between them. The library targeted TCRbeta and was prepared with unique molecular identifiers. In TCRdb, the PCR reads were re-called with MiXCR into one record per CDR3 protein. The table lists around 700,000 distinct CDR3 sequences, around 14% of them singletons, with 0.79% in the top ten. The source was PBMCs, collected before TCRalphabeta/CD19-depleted stem cell transplant. V usage is TRBV11-2 and J usage is TRBJ2-5; either TRBD1 or TRBD2 may fit D (5 bases each). This receptor was obtained from a girl aged 2 to 10 with congenital amegakaryocytic thrombocytopenia, due to receive a stem cell transplant. For the CDR3, the DNA is TGTGCCAGCAGCTGGGGACCCCAAGAGACCCAGTACTTC. As protein: CASSWGPQETQYF.